Presented here are 20 T cell receptor beta chains from one specimen sequenced in a study of molecular identifiers for immune sequencing clone quantification. In TCRdb, the PCR reads were re-called with MiXCR into one record per CDR3 protein. The sample holds about 330,000 distinct CDR3 sequences, about 22% seen once. The material sequenced was naive CD8+ T cells from blood, with Jurkat cell RNA spiked in. Subset defined: FACS-sorted CD8+CD4-CCR7+CD45RA+ naive T cells. All receptors come from a human donor in good health. Some libraries in this study had Jurkat cell RNA spiked in.

In this sample, this clonotype turned up many times. The gene calls are TRBV7-6 and TRBJ2-7; 11 bases align to TRBD2. J lost 6 bases, V lost 0 bases, and 4 bases had no gene match. Germline CDR1 reads SGHVS; CDR2 reads FNYEAQ. The CDR3 spans 15 residues. The chain's CDR3 is CASSLASGRAVEQYF. DNA of the CDR3: TGTGCCAGCAGCTTAGCTAGCGGGAGGGCCGTCGAGCAGTACTTC.

Turning to this clonotype: A much larger clonotype is one base distant, so this may be a read error. The J gene is TRBJ1-1, the V gene TRBV30, with a weak D call TRBD1 (5 bases). Germline loops: CDR1 GTSNPN, CDR2 SVGIG (reference sequence). Trimming took off 3 bases at V and 10 bases at J, with 18 bases between the two ends. The CDR3 sequence is 13 residues long. CDR3 nucleotides: TGTGCCTGGAGCTGGGCAGGGCCGGAGGGAGCTTTCTTT. This translates into CAWSWAGPEGAFF.

Here the CDR3 reads CSAFQQRRVQGKSEQYF. As DNA, the CDR3 is TGCAGTGCTTTCCAACAGAGGAGGGTACAGGGAAAGAGCGAGCAGTACTTC. The chain links TRBV20-1 to TRBJ2-7; D might be TRBD1 or TRBD2, each matching 6 bases. Trimming took 5 bases from V and 6 from J, leaving 29 bases between them. This CDR3 comprises 17 residues. The germline V gene encodes CDR1 DFQATT and CDR2 SNEGSKA (reference sequence).

Notes on this clonotype: A much larger clone differs by one base, so this may be a read error. The chain recombines TRBV7-8 with TRBJ2-3; 15 bases align to TRBD2. J lost 7 bases, V lost 5 bases, and 10 bases had no gene match. The CDR3 is made up of 17 amino acids. Germline V gene lookup returns CDR1 SGHVS and CDR2 FQNEAQ. The CDR3 DNA reads as TGTGCCAGCAGCCTATGGGGGACTAGCGGGGGGTTAAATACGCAGTATTTT. This translates into CASSLWGTSGGLNTQYF.

This chain links TRBV27 with TRBJ2-3, with 7 bases identical to TRBD2. This CDR3 has 14 amino acids. With V trimmed by 3 bases and J by 6 bases, 6 bases remained unmatched. CDR1 MNHEY and CDR2 SMNVEV come from the germline V gene (reference sequence). CDR3 DNA sequence: TGTGCCAGCAGTTTTGGGGGAGGGAGCGATACGCAGTATTTT. It specifies CASSFGGGSDTQYF.

About this clonotype: A much more abundant neighbour one base away suggests this may be a read error. The rearrangement links TRBV25-1 to TRBJ2-7, with D perhaps TRBD1 (6 bases). In germline, CDR1 is MGHDK, CDR2 SYGVNS. The CDR3 covers 11 residues. In DNA, the CDR3 is TGTGCCAGCAGGGACAGTTACGCGCAGTACTTC. Its translation: CASRDSYAQYF.

This clonotype was counted many times. The rearrangement uses TRBV27 and TRBJ2-3; 7 bases align to TRBD2. V was clipped by 5 bases and J by 2 bases; unmatched bases: 4. The germline CDR1 and CDR2 sequences are MNHEY and SMNVEV (reference sequence). This CDR3 spans 14 amino acids. CDR3 residues: CASSILAVTDTQYF. CDR3 bases: TGTGCCAGCAGTATCCTAGCGGTCACAGATACGCAGTATTTT.

This sequence joins TRBV6-2 or TRBV6-3 and TRBJ2-1; D not certain. Germline V CDR1 and CDR2: MNHEY, SVGEGT. V was pared by 2 bases and J by 10 bases, with 12 bases between. This CDR3 has 13 residues. CDR3 sequence: CASSYGLMLEQFF. CDR3 coding DNA: TGTGCCAGCAGTTACGGTCTCATGCTGGAGCAGTTCTTC.

This clonotype has only a few counts. The gene calls are TRBV5-4 and TRBJ2-7; the D is unclear. Germline lookup yields CDR1 SGHNT and CDR2 YYREEE (reference sequence). V was pared by 0 bases and J by 5 bases, with 12 bases between. The CDR3 covers 14 residues. CDR3 amino acids: CASSLEGPGNEQYF. The CDR3 nucleotides read TGTGCCAGCAGCTTGGAGGGTCCCGGCAACGAGCAGTACTTC.

This rearrangement joins TRBV7-2 to TRBJ2-1, with 14 bases that match TRBD2. The CDR3 sequence is 19 residues long. Germline V gene data show CDR1 as SGHTA and CDR2 as FQGNSA. J was trimmed by 0 bases and V by 4 bases; bases with no gene match: 8. CDR3 region: CASSYPGTSGSSSYNEQFF. Here the CDR3 DNA reads TGTGCCAGCAGCTATCCTGGGACTAGCGGGAGCAGCTCCTACAATGAGCAGTTCTTC.

The chain is built from TRBV12-3 or TRBV12-4 and TRBJ1-2; D is perhaps TRBD1 (6 bases). This CDR3 has 13 amino acids. V was cut by 5 bases and J by 4 bases, with 11 bases left in between. The CDR3 bases are TGTGCCAGCAGTGACAGGATCTCCTATGGCTACACCTTC. Amino acid sequence: CASSDRISYGYTF.

Many counts were recorded for this clonotype. The chain employs TRBV27 and TRBJ2-5; 7 bases are a match to TRBD1. The J segment lost 2 bases and the V segment lost 3 bases, leaving 3 bases of the junction unmatched. The CDR3 is 14 residues long. CDR1 MNHEY and CDR2 SMNVEV come from the germline V gene (reference sequence). CDR3 DNA sequence: TGTGCCAGCAGTTTCACAGGGGATCAAGAGACCCAGTACTTC. It is translated as CASSFTGDQETQYF.

The rearrangement links TRBV27 to TRBJ1-6; D is possibly TRBD1 (6 bases). The CDR3 has 16 residues. CDR1 is MNHEY, CDR2 SMNVEV, per germline (reference sequence). V lost 5 bases and J lost 1, with 12 bases in between. The CDR3 loop reads CASSLQGRSYNSPLHF. The CDR3 DNA sequence: TGTGCCAGCAGTCTTCAGGGGCGTTCCTATAATTCACCCCTCCACTTT.

In its sample, this clonotype was seen many times. CDR3 loop: CASSTSGAVGDTQYF. The CDR3 nucleotides are TGTGCCAGCAGTACTAGCGGGGCGGTTGGAGATACGCAGTATTTT. This chain joins TRBV6-5 and TRBJ2-3, with 10 bases aligning to TRBD2. This CDR3 spans 15 amino acids. Looked up from germline, CDR1 is MNHEY and CDR2 is SVGAGI. V lost 5 bases to trimming and J lost 5 bases; unmatched junction nucleotides: 7.

A note on this clonotype: This sequence may be a read error, since a much larger clone differs from it by one base. The chain joins TRBV28 to TRBJ2-7, with unresolved D. V was clipped by 6 bases and J by 10 bases, with 13 bases between them. The CDR3 spans 11 residues. Germline V CDR1 and CDR2: MDHEN, SYDVKM. CDR3 region: CASRRTVDQYF. The CDR3, as DNA: TGTGCCAGCAGAAGAACAGTCGATCAGTACTTC. Using reference TRBV28 and TRBJ2-7 for the parts outside the CDR3, the full variable domain is DVKVTQSSRYLVKRTGEKVFLECVQDMDHENMFWYRQDPGLGLRLIYFSYDVKMKEKGDIPEGYSVSREKKERFSLILESASTNQTSMYLCASRRTVDQYFGPGTRLTVT.

V usage is TRBV4-3 and J usage is TRBJ2-7; D is uncertain. The CDR3 extends over 15 amino acids. Germline CDR1 and CDR2: LGHNA and YSLEER. V dropped 1 base and J dropped 0 bases, with 10 bases sitting between them. CDR3 DNA: TGCGCCAGCAGCCAAGTCCAGGAGAGCTCCTACGAGCAGTACTTC. Translated, it gives CASSQVQESSYEQYF.

Many counts were recorded for this clonotype. The chain carries TRBV4-3 and TRBJ1-4; D is unclear. V dropped 2 bases and J dropped 8 bases, with 18 bases sitting between them. This CDR3 spans 16 amino acids. From germline, CDR1 is LGHNA and CDR2 YSLEER. The CDR3 nucleotides read TGCGCCAGCAGCCAAAGCCTTGCCCAGAAAAGGGAAAAACTGTTTTTT. Protein product: CASSQSLAQKREKLFF.

This clonotype appeared many times. V usage is TRBV10-2 and J usage is TRBJ2-7, with D possibly matching TRBD1 (6 bases). With 7 bases removed from V and 3 bases from J, the gap between germline ends came to 13 bases. Germline values: CDR1 WSHSY, CDR2 SAAADI. This CDR3 has 13 residues. CDR3 region: CASTRDTVYEQYF. The DNA of the CDR3 is TGCGCCAGCACCCGGGACACTGTCTACGAGCAGTACTTC.

This rearrangement joins TRBV5-1 to TRBJ2-3, with D unclear. Germline loops: CDR1 SGHRS, CDR2 YFSETQ. This CDR3 is 14 amino acids long. Between the trimmed V and J ends, which lost 2 bases and 2 bases, there was a span of 9 bases. CDR3 DNA sequence: TGCGCCAGCAGCTTCACGGACCACACAGATACGCAGTATTTT. As protein: CASSFTDHTDTQYF.

A remark on this clonotype: It may be a read error: a sequence one base away is much more abundant. The rearrangement uses TRBV20-1 and TRBJ2-3; 8 positions agree with TRBD1. This CDR3 region has 14 residues. The V gene's germline CDR1 is DFQATT and CDR2 SNEGSKA (reference sequence). V gave up 5 bases and J gave up 2 bases; unmatched junction bases: 6. CDR3 DNA sequence: TGCAGTGCTGGACAGGGATGGGACACAGATACGCAGTATTTT. Its translation: CSAGQGWDTDTQYF.